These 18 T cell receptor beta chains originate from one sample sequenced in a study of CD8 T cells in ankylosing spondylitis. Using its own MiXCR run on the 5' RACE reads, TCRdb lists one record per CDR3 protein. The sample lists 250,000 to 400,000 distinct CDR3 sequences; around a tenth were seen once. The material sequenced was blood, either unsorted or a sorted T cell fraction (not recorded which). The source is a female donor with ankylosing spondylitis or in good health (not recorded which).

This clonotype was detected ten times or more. For the CDR3, the DNA is TGTGCCAGCAGTTCCCCGCCAGCGCAGTACTTC. It codes for CASSSPPAQYF. This chain links TRBV28 with TRBJ2-7; D gene uncertain. The CDR3 covers 11 residues. The ends were cut back, 4 bases at V and 9 bases at J, with 10 bases in the middle. Germline CDR1 is MDHEN and CDR2 is SYDVKM.

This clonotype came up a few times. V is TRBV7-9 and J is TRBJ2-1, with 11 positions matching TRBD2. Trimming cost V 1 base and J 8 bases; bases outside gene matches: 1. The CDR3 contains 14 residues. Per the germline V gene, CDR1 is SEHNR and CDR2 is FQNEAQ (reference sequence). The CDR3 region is CASSLVLAGDEQFF. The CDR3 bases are TGTGCCAGCAGCTTAGTACTAGCGGGAGATGAGCAGTTCTTC.

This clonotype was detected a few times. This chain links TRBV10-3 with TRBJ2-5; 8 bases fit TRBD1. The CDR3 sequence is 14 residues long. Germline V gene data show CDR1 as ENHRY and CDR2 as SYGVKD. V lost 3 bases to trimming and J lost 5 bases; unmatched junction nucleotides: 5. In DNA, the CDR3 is TGTGCCATCAGTGATTCAGGGGGCAAGGAGACCCAGTACTTC. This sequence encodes CAISDSGGKETQYF.

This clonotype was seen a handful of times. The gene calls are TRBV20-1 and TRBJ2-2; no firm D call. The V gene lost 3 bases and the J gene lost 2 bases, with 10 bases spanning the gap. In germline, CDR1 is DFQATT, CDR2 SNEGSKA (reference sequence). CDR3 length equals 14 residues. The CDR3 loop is CSARAEVNTGELFF. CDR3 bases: TGCAGTGCTAGGGCCGAGGTCAACACCGGGGAGCTGTTTTTT.

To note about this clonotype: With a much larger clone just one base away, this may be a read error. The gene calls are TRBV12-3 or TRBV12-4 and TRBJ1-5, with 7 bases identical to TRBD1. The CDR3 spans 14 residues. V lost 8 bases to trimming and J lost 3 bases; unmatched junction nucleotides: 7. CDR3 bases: TGTGCCAGCTCAAAGGGGGCAGACAATCAGCCCCAGCATTTT. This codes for CASSKGADNQPQHF.

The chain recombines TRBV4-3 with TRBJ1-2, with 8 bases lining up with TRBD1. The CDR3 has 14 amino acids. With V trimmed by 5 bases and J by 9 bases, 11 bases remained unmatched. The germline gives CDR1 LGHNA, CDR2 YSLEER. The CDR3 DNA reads TGCGCCAGCAGCATCTTCCCAGGGGGCGAGAGCTACACCTTC. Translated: CASSIFPGGESYTF.

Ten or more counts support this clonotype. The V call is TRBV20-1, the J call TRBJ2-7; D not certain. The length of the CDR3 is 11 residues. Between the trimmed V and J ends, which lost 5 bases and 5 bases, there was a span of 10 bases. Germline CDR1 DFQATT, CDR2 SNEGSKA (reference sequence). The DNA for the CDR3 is TGCAGTGCTCCCCCTGTCGACGAGCAGTACTTC. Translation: CSAPPVDEQYF.

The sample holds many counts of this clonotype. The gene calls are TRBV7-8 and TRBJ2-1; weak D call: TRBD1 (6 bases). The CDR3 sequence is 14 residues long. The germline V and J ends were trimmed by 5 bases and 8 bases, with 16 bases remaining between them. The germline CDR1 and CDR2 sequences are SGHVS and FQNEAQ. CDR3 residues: CASSPQGGLDEQFF. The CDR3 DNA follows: TGTGCCAGCAGCCCACAGGGTGGGTTGGATGAGCAGTTCTTC.

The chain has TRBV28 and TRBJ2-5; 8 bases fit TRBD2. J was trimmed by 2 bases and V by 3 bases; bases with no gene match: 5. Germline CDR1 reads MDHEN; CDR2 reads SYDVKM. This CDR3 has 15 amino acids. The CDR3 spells CASSFRGGIQETQYF. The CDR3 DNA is TGTGCCAGCAGTTTTCGGGGGGGGATTCAAGAGACCCAGTACTTC.

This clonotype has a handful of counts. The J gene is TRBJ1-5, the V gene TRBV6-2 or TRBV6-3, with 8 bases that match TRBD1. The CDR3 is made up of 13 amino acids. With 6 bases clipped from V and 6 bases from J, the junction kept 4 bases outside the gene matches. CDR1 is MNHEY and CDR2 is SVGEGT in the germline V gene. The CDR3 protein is CASSGQGGQPQHF. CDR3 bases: TGTGCCAGCAGCGGACAGGGTGGTCAGCCCCAGCATTTT.

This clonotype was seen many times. The CDR3: CASSQEGARANYGYTF. In DNA form, the CDR3 reads TGTGCCAGCAGCCAAGAAGGGGCCAGGGCTAACTATGGCTACACCTTC. The rearrangement joins TRBV4-2 to TRBJ1-2, with a tentative D call TRBD1 (5 bases). This CDR3 region has 16 residues. Germline CDR1 reads LGHNA; CDR2 reads YNFKEQ. Trimming cost V 0 bases and J 0 bases, with 11 bases left between them.

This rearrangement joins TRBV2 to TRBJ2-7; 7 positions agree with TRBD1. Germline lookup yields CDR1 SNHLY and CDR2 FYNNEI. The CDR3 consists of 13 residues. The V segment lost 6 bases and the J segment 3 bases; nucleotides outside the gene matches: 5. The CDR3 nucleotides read TGTGCCAGCAGAGGGGACAGAGTCTACGAGCAGTACTTC. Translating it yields CASRGDRVYEQYF. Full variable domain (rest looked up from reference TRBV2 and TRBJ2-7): EPEVTQTPSHQVTQMGQEVILRCVPISNHLYFYWYRQILGQKVEFLVSFYNNEISEKSEIFDDQFSVERPDGSNFTLKIRSTKLEDSAMYFCASRGDRVYEQYFGPGTRLTVT.

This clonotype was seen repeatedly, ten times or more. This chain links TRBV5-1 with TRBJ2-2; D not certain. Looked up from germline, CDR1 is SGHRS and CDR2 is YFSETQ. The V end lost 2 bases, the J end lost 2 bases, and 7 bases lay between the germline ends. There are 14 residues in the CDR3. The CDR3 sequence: CASSFDGNTGELFF. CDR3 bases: TGCGCCAGCAGCTTCGACGGAAACACCGGGGAGCTGTTTTTT.

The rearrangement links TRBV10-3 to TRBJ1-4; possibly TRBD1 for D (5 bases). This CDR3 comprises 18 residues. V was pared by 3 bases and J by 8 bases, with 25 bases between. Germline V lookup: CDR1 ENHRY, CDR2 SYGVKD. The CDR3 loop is CAISESVRSGSFGEKLFF. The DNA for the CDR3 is TGTGCCATCAGTGAAAGTGTGAGGTCAGGGAGTTTTGGAGAAAAACTGTTTTTT.

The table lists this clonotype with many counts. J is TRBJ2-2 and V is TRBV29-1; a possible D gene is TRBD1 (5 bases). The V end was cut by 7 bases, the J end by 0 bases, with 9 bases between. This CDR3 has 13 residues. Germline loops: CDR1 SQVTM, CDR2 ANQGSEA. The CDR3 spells CSADTTNTGELFF. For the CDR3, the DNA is TGCAGCGCGGACACGACGAACACCGGGGAGCTGTTTTTT.

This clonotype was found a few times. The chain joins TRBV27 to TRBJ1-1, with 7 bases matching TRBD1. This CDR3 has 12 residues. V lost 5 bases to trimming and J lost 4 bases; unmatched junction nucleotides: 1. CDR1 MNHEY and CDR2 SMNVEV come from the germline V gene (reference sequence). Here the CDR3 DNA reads TGTGCCAGCAGTACAGGGGCCACTGAAGCTTTCTTT. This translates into CASSTGATEAFF.

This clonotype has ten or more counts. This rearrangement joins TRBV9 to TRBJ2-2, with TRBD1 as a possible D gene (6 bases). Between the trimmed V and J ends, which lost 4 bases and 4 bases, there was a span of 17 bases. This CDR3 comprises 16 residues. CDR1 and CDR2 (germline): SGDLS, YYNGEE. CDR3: CASSPQRPGATGELFF. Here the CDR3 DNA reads TGTGCCAGCAGCCCACAACGCCCAGGGGCCACCGGGGAGCTGTTTTTT. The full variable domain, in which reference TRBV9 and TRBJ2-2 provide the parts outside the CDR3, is DSGVTQTPKHLITATGQRVTLRCSPRSGDLSVYWYQQSLDQGLQFLIQYYNGEERAKGNILERFSAQQFPDLHSELNLSSLELGDSALYFCASSPQRPGATGELFFGEGSRLTVL.

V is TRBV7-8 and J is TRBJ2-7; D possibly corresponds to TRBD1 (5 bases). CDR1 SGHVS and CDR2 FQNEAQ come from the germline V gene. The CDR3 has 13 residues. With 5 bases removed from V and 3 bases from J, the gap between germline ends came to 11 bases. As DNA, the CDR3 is TGTGCCAGCAGCCAGGGTTTTATCTACGAGCAGTACTTC. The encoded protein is CASSQGFIYEQYF.